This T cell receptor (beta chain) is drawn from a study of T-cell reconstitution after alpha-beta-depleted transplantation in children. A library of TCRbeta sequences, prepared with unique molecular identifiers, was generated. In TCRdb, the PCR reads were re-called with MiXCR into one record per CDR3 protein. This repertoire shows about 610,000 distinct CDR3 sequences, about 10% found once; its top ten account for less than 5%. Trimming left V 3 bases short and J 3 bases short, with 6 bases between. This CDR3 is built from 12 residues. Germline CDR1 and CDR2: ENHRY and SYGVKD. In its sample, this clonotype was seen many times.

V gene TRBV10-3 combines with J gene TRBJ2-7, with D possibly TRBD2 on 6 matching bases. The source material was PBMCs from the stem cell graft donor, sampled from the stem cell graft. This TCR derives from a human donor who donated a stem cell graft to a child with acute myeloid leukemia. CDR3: CAISDGGYEQYF. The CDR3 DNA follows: TGTGCCATCAGTGACGGGGGCTACGAGCAGTACTTC.